The entry that follows covers one TCR beta chain sequence. Antigen: not known. The data belong to a study of OX40 agonist ivuxolimab in advanced cancers. Study background: Patient treatment consisted of intravenous ivuxolimab administration every 2 weeks at 0.01 to 10 mg/kg.

The CDR3 sequence is 13 residues long. The germline V gene has CDR1 MGHDK and CDR2 SYGVNS. V was pared by 10 bases and J by 4 bases, with 7 bases of the junction left unmatched. On cycle 4 day 1 and cycle 7 day 1, as well as at baseline, blood was sampled. The assay was immunoSEQ multiplex PCR, and TCRdb's table has in-frame clones only and misses some. Among tens of thousands of clones listed, around 94% were seen once. Study results and limitations: There were, on average, more expanded clones in CD8+ T cells than in CD4+. With doses of 0.1 to 3.0 mg/kg, CD4+ and CD8+ blood T cells had undergone clonal expansion by week 6.

This receptor was obtained from an adult with an advanced solid tumor such as melanoma, head and neck, liver or kidney cancer. Here the sequenced sample was CD4+ or CD8+ T cells sorted from blood, taken in a trial of the OX40 agonist ivuxolimab. The chain joins TRBV25-1 to TRBJ1-2, with 9 nucleotides matching TRBD1. The CDR3 DNA sequence: TGTGCCACCTACAGGGGGCCAAGCTATGGCTACACCTTC. It specifies CATYRGPSYGYTF.